The T cell receptor beta chain under discussion was sequenced for a study of blood T cells in healthy people across ages. This clonotype was found a few times. The germline V gene has CDR1 SEHNR and CDR2 FQNEAQ (reference sequence). V was clipped by 5 bases and J by 4 bases, with 14 bases between them. This CDR3 has 14 residues. A second PCR, run for about 6 to 11 cycles, used a sample-barcoded 5' primer plus a J-beta primer mix. TCRdb processed the 5' RACE reads anew with MiXCR; each CDR3 protein has one entry. Among about 1.5 million distinct CDR3 sequences listed, approximately 43% were seen once. Material: blood. The clonotype was recovered from a woman younger than 35 in good health. This chain joins TRBV7-9 and TRBJ1-2; D not certain. The CDR3 loop reads CASSPVGAGYGYTF. For the CDR3, the DNA is TGTGCCAGCAGCCCCGTGGGTGCAGGCTATGGCTACACCTTC.